A selection of T cell receptor beta chains follows, all from one sample in a study of cytomegalovirus exposure and HLA in healthy donors. Measured with immunoSEQ multiplex PCR; TCRdb has only the in-frame clones, and not every one. The table shows over 100,000 clones, with 73% occurring only once. The sequencing input was PBMCs. These receptor sequences come from a man aged 40-49 years in good health and CMV-seronegative. The CDR3 runs from the conserved cysteine through the conserved F or W. Each record gives: CDR3 protein, J gene, V gene.

CASSSGTGIWHGYTF | TRBJ1-2 | TRBV19
CASSLGQGAGKLFF | TRBJ1-4 | TRBV7-2
CASSQDPAGADSYEQYF | TRBJ2-7 | TRBV4-3
CASSQDVRGRDEQYF | TRBJ2-7 | TRBV4-3
CASSLSGGERYTQYF | TRBJ2-3 | TRBV4-3
CASSESRTDEQYF | TRBJ2-7 | TRBV10-1
CASSELGGQSTDTQYF | TRBJ2-3 | TRBV6-1
CASRTRGSGELFF | TRBJ2-2 | TRBV2
CASTKSGVGYEQYF | TRBJ2-7 | TRBV7-2
CASSVDRVDEQYF | TRBJ2-7 | TRBV5-4
CASSLGAGELFF | TRBJ2-2 | TRBV6-5
CASAEGSRTTSYGYTF | TRBJ1-2 | TRBV19
CASSQEGGGSGYEQYF | TRBJ2-7 | TRBV4-2
CASSPVPGPSGANVLTF | TRBJ2-6 | TRBV18
CASSGRGSSYEQYF | TRBJ2-7 | TRBV6-5
CASSLGGETYNEQFF | TRBJ2-1 | TRBV5-1
CASSGGTGSGEQYF | TRBJ2-7 | TRBV5-6
CSVGTSGGSDTQYF | TRBJ2-3 | TRBV29-1
CASSPQGQGTNEQFF | TRBJ2-1 | TRBV5-1
CASSPRGSGGPLYEQYF | TRBJ2-7 | TRBV4-1
CASSLGGGLLNEQFF | TRBJ2-1 | TRBV11-2
CAISEPITGGPVGELFF | TRBJ2-2 | TRBV10-3
CASSLWSGNQHF | TRBJ1-5 | TRBV28
CSVESGGAGELFF | TRBJ2-2 | TRBV29-1
CASSAWGESGNTIYF | TRBJ1-3 | TRBV6-5
CAWERGSTDTQYF | TRBJ2-3 | TRBV30
CASSPGASYEQYF | TRBJ2-7 | TRBV6-1
CASSSLIGTGAYEQYF | TRBJ2-7 | TRBV6-7